This TCR beta chain was sequenced during a study of cytomegalovirus exposure and HLA in healthy donors. CDR1 MNHEY and CDR2 SVGAGI come from the germline V gene. This CDR3 is built from 16 residues. V trimming: 4 bases; J trimming: 2 bases; junction bases outside the gene matches: 5. Of note for this clone: No antigen is known for it.

Findings and limits, study-wide: When a later analysis compared HLA-associated TCR beta chains with equally common others, the HLA-associated chains turned out to be more clonally expanded and to have lower generation probabilities.

Use of 60 Vbeta and 13 Jbeta primers characterized the PCR. Assay: immunoSEQ multiplex PCR; the TCRdb copy retains only in-frame clones and omits some. The sample has roughly 200,000 clones. Sequences were obtained from PBMCs. The chain carries TRBV6-5 and TRBJ2-4, with 10 bases that match TRBD2. The source is a man younger than 40 in good health and CMV-seronegative. As DNA, the CDR3 is TGTGCCAGCAGTTCCCTAGCGGGGGCCTCCAAAAACATTCAGTACTTC. As protein: CASSSLAGASKNIQYF.